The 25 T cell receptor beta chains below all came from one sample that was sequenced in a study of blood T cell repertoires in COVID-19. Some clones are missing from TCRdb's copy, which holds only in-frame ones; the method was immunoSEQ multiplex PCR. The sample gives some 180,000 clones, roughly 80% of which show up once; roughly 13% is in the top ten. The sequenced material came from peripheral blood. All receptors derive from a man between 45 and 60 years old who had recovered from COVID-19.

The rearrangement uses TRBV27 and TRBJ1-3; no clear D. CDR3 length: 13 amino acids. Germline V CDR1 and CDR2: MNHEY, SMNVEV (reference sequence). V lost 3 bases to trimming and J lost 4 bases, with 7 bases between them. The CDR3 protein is CASSFNEGNTIYF. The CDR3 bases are TGTGCCAGCAGTTTTAATGAGGGAAACACCATATATTTT.

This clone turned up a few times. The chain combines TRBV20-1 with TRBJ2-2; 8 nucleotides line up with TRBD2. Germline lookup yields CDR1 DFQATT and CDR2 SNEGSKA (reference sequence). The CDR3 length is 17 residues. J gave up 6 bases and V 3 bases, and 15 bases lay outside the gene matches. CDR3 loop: CSASSSLARGGAGELFF. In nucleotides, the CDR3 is TGCAGTGCTAGTTCAAGTCTAGCCCGGGGGGGCGCCGGGGAGCTGTTTTTT.

CDR3 amino acids: CASSQRQGIVGNQPQHF. DNA of the CDR3: TGTGCCAGCTCACAAAGACAGGGCATTGTCGGCAATCAGCCCCAGCATTTT. This chain uses TRBV18 with TRBJ1-5, with 7 positions matching TRBD1. The CDR3 extends over 17 amino acids. V shed 4 bases, J shed 2 bases, and the junction held 11 bases outside the gene matches. The germline V gene has CDR1 KGHSH and CDR2 LQKENI.

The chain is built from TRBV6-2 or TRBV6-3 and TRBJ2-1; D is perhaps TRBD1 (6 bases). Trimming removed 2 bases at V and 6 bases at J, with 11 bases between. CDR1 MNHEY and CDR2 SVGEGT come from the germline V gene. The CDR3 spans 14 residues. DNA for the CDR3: TGTGCCAGCAGTTACCCGGGACAACTCAATGAGCAGTTCTTC. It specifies CASSYPGQLNEQFF.

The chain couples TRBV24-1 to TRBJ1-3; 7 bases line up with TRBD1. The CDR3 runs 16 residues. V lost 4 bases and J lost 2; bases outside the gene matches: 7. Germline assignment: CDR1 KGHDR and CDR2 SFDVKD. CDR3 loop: CATSDNGTVPGNTIYF. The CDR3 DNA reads TGTGCCACCAGTGACAACGGGACAGTTCCTGGAAACACCATATATTTT.

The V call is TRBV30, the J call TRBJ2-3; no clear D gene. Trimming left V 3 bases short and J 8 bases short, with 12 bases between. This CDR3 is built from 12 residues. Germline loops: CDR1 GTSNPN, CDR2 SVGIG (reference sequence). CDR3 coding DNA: TGTGCCTGGAGACCGGTTTCGGGTACGCAGTATTTT. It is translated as CAWRPVSGTQYF.

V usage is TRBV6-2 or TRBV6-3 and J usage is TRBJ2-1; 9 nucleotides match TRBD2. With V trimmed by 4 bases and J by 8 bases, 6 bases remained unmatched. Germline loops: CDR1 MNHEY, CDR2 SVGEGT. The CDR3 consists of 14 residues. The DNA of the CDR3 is TGTGCCAGCAGTTCTATAGCGGGAGTTCATGAGCAGTTCTTC. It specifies CASSSIAGVHEQFF.

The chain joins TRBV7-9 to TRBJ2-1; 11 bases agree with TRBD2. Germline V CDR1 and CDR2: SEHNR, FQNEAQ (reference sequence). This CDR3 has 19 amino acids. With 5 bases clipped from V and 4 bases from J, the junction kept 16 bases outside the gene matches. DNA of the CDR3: TGTGCCAGCAGCGAGCCGGGACTAGCGGTAACCATTTATTACAATGAGCAGTTCTTC. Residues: CASSEPGLAVTIYYNEQFF. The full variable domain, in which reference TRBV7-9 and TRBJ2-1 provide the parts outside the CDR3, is DTGVSQNPRHKITKRGQNVTFRCDPISEHNRLYWYRQTLGQGPEFLTYFQNEAQLEKSRLLSDRFSAERPKGSFSTLEIQRTEQGDSAMYLCASSEPGLAVTIYYNEQFFGPGTRLTVL.

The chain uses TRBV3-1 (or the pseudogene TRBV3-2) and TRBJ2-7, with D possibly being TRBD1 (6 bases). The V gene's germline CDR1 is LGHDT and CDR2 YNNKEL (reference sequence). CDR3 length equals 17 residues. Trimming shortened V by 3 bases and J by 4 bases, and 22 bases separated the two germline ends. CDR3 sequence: CASSQDRGWTEEYEQYF. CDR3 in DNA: TGTGCCAGCAGCCAGGATCGAGGGTGGACAGAAGAGTACGAGCAGTACTTC.

The DNA for the CDR3 is TGTGCCAGCAGGGGACAGGCGAGCAATCAGCCCCAGCATTTT. Protein sequence: CASRGQASNQPQHF. V usage is TRBV28 and J usage is TRBJ1-5, with TRBD1 identical over 8 bases. The CDR3 loop spans 14 amino acids. Germline CDR1 reads MDHEN; CDR2 reads SYDVKM. V was clipped by 6 bases and J by 1 base; unmatched bases: 2.

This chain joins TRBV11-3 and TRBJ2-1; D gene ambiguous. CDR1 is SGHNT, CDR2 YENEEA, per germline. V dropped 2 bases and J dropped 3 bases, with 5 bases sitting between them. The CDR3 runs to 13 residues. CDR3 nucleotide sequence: TGTGCCAGCAGCTTAAACTACTACAATGAGCAGTTCTTC. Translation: CASSLNYYNEQFF.

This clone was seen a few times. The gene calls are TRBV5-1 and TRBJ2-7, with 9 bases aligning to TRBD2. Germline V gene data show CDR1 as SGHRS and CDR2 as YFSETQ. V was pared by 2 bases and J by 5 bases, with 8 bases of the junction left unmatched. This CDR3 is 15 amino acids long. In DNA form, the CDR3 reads TGCGCCAGCAGCTTAGGGACTAGCCTTTTTAACGAGCAGTACTTC. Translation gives CASSLGTSLFNEQYF.

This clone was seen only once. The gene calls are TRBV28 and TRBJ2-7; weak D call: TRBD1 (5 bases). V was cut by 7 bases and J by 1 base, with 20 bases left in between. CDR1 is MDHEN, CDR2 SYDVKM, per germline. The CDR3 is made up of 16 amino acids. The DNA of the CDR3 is TGTGCCAGCATTCAGGGTGGCAGCCTCCCTTCCTACGAGCAGTACTTC. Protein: CASIQGGSLPSYEQYF.

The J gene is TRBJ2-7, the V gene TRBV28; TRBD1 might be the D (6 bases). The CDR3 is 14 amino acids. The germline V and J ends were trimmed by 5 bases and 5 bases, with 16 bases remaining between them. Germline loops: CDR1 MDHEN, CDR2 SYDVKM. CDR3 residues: CASSPYRERNEQYF. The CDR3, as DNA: TGTGCCAGCAGTCCCTACAGGGAGCGAAACGAGCAGTACTTC.

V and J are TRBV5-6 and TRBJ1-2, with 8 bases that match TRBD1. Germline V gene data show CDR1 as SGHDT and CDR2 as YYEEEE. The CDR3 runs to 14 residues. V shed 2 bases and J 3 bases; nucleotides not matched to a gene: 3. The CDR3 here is CASSFDRGYYGYTF. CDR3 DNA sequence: TGTGCCAGCAGCTTTGACAGGGGTTACTATGGCTACACCTTC.

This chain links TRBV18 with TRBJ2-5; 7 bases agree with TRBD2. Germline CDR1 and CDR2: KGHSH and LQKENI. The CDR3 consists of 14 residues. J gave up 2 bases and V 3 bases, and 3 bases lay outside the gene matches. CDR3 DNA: TGTGCCAGCTCACCCCCGGGACTACAAGAGACCCAGTACTTC. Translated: CASSPPGLQETQYF.

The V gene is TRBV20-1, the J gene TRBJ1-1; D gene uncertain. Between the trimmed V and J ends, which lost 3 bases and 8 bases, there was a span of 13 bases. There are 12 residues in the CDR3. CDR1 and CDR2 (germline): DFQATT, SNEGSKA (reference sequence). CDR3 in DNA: TGCAGTGCTAGTACCCACTTCACCGAAGCTTTCTTT. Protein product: CSASTHFTEAFF.

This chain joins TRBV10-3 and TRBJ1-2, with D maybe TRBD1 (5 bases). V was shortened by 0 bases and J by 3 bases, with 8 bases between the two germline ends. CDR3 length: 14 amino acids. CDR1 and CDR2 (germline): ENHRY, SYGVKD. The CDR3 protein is CAISESSGDYGYTF. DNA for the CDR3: TGTGCCATCAGTGAGTCGTCGGGGGACTATGGCTACACCTTC.

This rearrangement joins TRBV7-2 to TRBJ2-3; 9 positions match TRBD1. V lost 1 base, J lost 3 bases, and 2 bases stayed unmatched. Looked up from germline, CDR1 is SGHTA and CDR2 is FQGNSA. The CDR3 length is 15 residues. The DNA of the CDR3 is TGTGCCAGCAGCTTAGACAGGGGGCGGACAGATACGCAGTATTTT. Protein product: CASSLDRGRTDTQYF.

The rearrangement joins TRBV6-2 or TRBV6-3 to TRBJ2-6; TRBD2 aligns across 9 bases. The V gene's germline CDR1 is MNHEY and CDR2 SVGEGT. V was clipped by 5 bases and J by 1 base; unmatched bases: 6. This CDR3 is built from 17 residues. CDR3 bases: TGTGCCAGCAGTCACTGGACTAGCGCTTCTGGGGCCAACGTCCTGACTTTC. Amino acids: CASSHWTSASGANVLTF.

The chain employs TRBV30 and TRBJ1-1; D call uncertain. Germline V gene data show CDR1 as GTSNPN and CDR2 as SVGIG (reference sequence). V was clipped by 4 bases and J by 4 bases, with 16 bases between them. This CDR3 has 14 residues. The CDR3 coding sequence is TGTGCCTGGACGATAGGGAGTTTTGGCACTGAAGCTTTCTTT. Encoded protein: CAWTIGSFGTEAFF.

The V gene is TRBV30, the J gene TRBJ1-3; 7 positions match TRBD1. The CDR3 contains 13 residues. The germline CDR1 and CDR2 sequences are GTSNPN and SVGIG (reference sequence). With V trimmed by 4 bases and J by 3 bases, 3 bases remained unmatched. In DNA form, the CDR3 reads TGTGCCTGGACCCCAGGGGGTGGAAACACCATATATTTT. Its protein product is CAWTPGGGNTIYF.

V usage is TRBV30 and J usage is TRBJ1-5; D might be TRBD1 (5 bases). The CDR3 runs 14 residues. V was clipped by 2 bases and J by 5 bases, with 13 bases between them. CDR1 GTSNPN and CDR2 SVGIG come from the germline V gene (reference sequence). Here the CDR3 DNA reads TGTGCCTGGAGTCAGGACATCACCGATCAGCCCCAGCATTTT. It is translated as CAWSQDITDQPQHF.

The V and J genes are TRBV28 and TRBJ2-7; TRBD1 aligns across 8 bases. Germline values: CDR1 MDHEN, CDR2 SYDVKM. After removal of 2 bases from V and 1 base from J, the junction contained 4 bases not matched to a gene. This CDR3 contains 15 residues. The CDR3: CASSLTWTGSYEQYF. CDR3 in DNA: TGTGCCAGCAGTTTAACCTGGACAGGGTCCTACGAGCAGTACTTC.

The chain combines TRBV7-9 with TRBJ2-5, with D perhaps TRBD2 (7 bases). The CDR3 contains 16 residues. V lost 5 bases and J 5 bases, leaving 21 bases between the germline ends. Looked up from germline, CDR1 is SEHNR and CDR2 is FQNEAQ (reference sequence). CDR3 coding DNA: TGTGCCAGCAGCAACACCTGGGGGGGGCCCGGGGAGACCCAGTACTTC. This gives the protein CASSNTWGGPGETQYF.